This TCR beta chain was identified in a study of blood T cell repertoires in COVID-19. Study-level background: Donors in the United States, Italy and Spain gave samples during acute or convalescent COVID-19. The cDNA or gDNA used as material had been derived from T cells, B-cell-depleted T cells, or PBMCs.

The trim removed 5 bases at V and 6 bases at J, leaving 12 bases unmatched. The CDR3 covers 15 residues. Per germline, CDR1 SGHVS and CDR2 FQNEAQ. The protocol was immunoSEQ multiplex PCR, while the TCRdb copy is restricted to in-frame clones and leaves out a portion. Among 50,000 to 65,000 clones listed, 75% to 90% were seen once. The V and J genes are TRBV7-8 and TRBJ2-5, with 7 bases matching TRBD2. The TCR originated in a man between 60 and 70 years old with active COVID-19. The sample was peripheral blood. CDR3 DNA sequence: TGTGCCAGCAGCGCCCCGGAGGGCGGGAGAAAGACCCAGTACTTC. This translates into CASSAPEGGRKTQYF. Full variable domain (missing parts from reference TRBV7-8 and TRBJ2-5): GAGVSQSPRYKVAKRGQDVALRCDPISGHVSLFWYQQALGQGPEFLTYFQNEAQLDKSGLPSDRFFAERPEGSVSTLKIQRTQQEDSAVYLCASSAPEGGRKTQYFGPGTRLLVL.